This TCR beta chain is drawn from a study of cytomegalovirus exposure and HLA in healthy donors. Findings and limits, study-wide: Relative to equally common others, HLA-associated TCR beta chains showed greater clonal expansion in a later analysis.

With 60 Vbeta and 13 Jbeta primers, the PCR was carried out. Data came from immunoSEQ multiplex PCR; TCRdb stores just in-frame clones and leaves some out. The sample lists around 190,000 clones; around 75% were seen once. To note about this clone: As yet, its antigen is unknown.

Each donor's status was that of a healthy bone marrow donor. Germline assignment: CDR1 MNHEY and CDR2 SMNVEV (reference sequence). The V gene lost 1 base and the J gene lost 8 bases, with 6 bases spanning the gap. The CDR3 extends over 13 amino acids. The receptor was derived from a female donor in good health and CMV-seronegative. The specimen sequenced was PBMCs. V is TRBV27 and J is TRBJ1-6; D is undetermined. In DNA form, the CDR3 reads TGTGCCAGCAGTTTATATCGGTATTCACCCCTCCACTTT. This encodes CASSLYRYSPLHF.